The rows below give T cell receptor beta chains drawn from one sample of a study of PD-L1 blockade in urothelial cancer. Data came from immunoSEQ multiplex PCR; TCRdb stores just in-frame clones and leaves some out. The sample shows more than 60,000 clones, approximately 91% of them seen only once. This specimen was PBMCs, taken around atezolizumab (anti-PD-L1) treatment. The receptor source for this set is a man aged 60 to 69 with urothelial cancer. Both conserved end residues are part of each CDR3. D genes are given only for firm matches. Not every row has a clone size; where given, it reads once, few, many or a size class.

TRBJ1-2 NA TRBV5-4 NA 14 CASSLDRVDYGYTF TGTGCCAGCAGCTTGGACAGGGTTGACTATGGCTACACCTTC
TRBJ2-2 NA TRBV10-3 NA 14 CAISVGGGGGELFF TGTGCCATCAGTGTTGGAGGGGGCGGCGGGGAGCTGTTTTTT
TRBJ1-2 NA TRBV20-1 NA 10 CSASRSGYTF TGCAGTGCTAGCAGGTCCGGCTACACCTTC
TRBJ1-4 NA TRBV11-2 TRBD1 14 CASTLDRGREKLFF TGTGCCAGCACCCTGGACAGGGGGAGAGAAAAACTGTTTTTT
TRBJ1-2 once TRBV7-2 TRBD1 14 CASSREGQLYGYTF TGTGCCAGCAGTCGGGAGGGACAGCTCTATGGCTACACCTTC
TRBJ2-5 once TRBV11-2 TRBD1 13 CASSYRGLATQYF TGTGCCAGCAGCTACAGGGGGTTGGCGACCCAGTACTTC
TRBJ2-2 once TRBV11-3 NA 14 CASSVYRTTGELFF TGTGCCAGCAGCGTATATAGGACAACCGGGGAGCTGTTTTTT
TRBJ1-2 NA TRBV29-1 NA 13 CSVEGQLGYGYTF TGCAGCGTTGAAGGACAGCTTGGCTATGGCTACACCTTC
TRBJ1-1 NA TRBV27 NA 15 CASSLTQGMNTEAFF TGTGCCAGCAGTCTAACCCAGGGGATGAACACTGAAGCTTTCTTT
TRBJ1-6 NA TRBV19 NA 16 CASSSRGFSYNSPLHF TGTGCCAGTAGTAGTCGAGGATTCTCCTATAATTCACCCCTCCACTTT
TRBJ1-2 NA TRBV30 TRBD1 14 CAWSFGQGVFGYTF TGTGCCTGGAGTTTTGGACAGGGGGTCTTTGGCTACACCTTC
TRBJ2-5 NA TRBV5-6 NA 14 CASSAISREETQYF TGTGCCAGCAGCGCCATCTCTAGAGAAGAGACCCAGTACTTC
TRBJ2-1 NA TRBV19 TRBD2 13 CASGTSGGLEQFF TGTGCCAGCGGGACTAGCGGAGGCCTTGAGCAGTTCTTC
TRBJ1-5 NA TRBV29-1 NA 19 CSAWTESICVPVSNQPQHF TGCAGCGCCTGGACAGAATCGATCTGTGTTCCTGTTAGCAATCAGCCCCAGCATTTT
TRBJ1-2 NA TRBV10-2 NA 12 CASSPRTIDYTF TGCGCCAGCAGTCCCCGGACAATCGACTACACCTTC
TRBJ2-7 once TRBV4-1 TRBD2 14 CASSQGRGGYEQYF TGCGCCAGCAGCCAAGGGCGGGGGGGATACGAGCAGTACTTC
TRBJ1-1 NA TRBV5-1 NA 15 CASSLYWQSGTEAFF TGCGCCAGCAGCTTGTATTGGCAGAGCGGCACTGAAGCTTTCTTT
TRBJ2-1 NA TRBV5-1 TRBD2 16 CASSLMGGRPYNEQFF TGCGCCAGCAGCCTCATGGGCGGGAGACCGTACAATGAGCAGTTCTTC
TRBJ2-6 NA TRBV7-2 TRBD1 18 CASSRGQGDFSGANVLTF TGTGCCAGCAGCAGAGGCCAGGGGGATTTCTCTGGGGCCAACGTCCTGACTTTC
TRBJ1-6 once TRBV7-2 NA 15 CASSAPGIRNSPLHF TGTGCCAGCAGCGCCCCGGGGATCCGTAATTCACCCCTCCACTTT
TRBJ2-1 NA TRBV16 TRBD2 18 CASSQSPRLAGEYNEQFF TGTGCCAGCAGCCAATCGCCCCGACTAGCGGGAGAATACAATGAGCAGTTCTTC
TRBJ2-3 NA TRBV29-1 TRBD1 15 CSARPGQGSGDTQYF TGCAGCGCCCGACCGGGACAGGGGAGCGGAGATACGCAGTATTTT
TRBJ2-7 NA TRBV9 NA 15 CASSPVVVPGYEQYF TGTGCCAGCAGCCCCGTAGTAGTCCCGGGCTACGAGCAGTACTTC
TRBJ2-7 NA TRBV4-1 NA 14 CASSHGTSTYEQYF TGCGCCAGCAGCCATGGGACTTCGACCTACGAGCAGTACTTC
TRBJ1-5 NA TRBV19 NA 15 CASRPVEGVNQPQHF TGTGCCAGTAGGCCCGTCGAGGGAGTGAATCAGCCCCAGCATTTT
TRBJ2-2 NA TRBV14 TRBD2 14 CASSQWGLAGELFF TGTGCCAGCAGCCAGTGGGGACTAGCCGGGGAGCTGTTTTTT
TRBJ1-6 NA TRBV30 NA 12 CAWGDWSSPLHF TGTGCCTGGGGGGACTGGAGTTCACCCCTCCACTTT
TRBJ1-5 NA TRBV6-1 NA 14 CASSELGANQPQHF TGTGCCAGCAGTGAATTAGGGGCCAATCAGCCCCAGCATTTT
TRBJ2-3 NA TRBV11-3 TRBD2 14 CASQTTRGADTQYF TGTGCCAGCCAGACCACACGGGGGGCAGATACGCAGTATTTT
TRBJ1-1 NA TRBV6-1 NA 16 CASSERIGGGNTEAFF TGTGCCAGCAGTGAACGGATTGGGGGGGGAAACACTGAAGCTTTCTTT
TRBJ2-1 NA TRBV29-1 NA 12 CSVAQGYNEQFF TGCAGCGTTGCTCAGGGGTACAATGAGCAGTTCTTC
TRBJ2-3 once TRBV5-1 TRBD2 16 CASSARAGGFTDTQYF TGCGCCAGCAGCGCACGAGCGGGGGGATTCACAGATACGCAGTATTTT
TRBJ2-3 NA TRBV19 NA 13 CASSLPPPDTQYF TGTGCCAGTAGTCTCCCTCCCCCAGATACGCAGTATTTT
TRBJ2-2 NA TRBV7-9 NA 16 CASSSPYRLGTGELFF TGTGCCAGCAGCTCCCCTTACAGGTTGGGTACCGGGGAGCTGTTTTTT
TRBJ1-5 NA TRBV11-2 NA 14 CASSPDGLNQPQHF TGTGCCAGCAGCCCCGACGGACTGAATCAGCCCCAGCATTTT
TRBJ1-6 once TRBV2 TRBD1 15 CASSPGQGLASPLHF TGTGCCAGCAGTCCCGGACAGGGTCTGGCTTCACCCCTCCACTTT
TRBJ2-1 NA TRBV7-8 TRBD2 15 CASSLLGGDRDEQFF TGTGCCAGCAGCTTATTGGGGGGGGACCGGGATGAGCAGTTCTTC
TRBJ2-3 NA TRBV5-1 TRBD1 16 CASSAGQGGPPDTQYF TGCGCCAGCAGCGCGGGACAGGGGGGGCCCCCAGATACGCAGTATTTT
TRBJ2-2 NA TRBV11-3 TRBD1 16 CASSPRDRGPTGELFF TGTGCCAGCAGCCCGCGGGACAGGGGTCCCACCGGGGAGCTGTTTTTT
TRBJ2-1 NA TRBV27 TRBD1 16 CASSPQQGIRKNEQFF TGTGCCAGCAGTCCCCAACAGGGGATACGTAAGAATGAGCAGTTCTTC